This T cell receptor beta chain was sequenced in a study of graft-versus-host responses after intestinal transplantation. Turning to the study itself: Among the recipients, all got anti-thymocyte globulin induction and then tacrolimus and steroids for 2 to 3 years. Overall study results and limits: Analysis identified GvH clones in recipient marrow, with some appearing first in ileum or blood. Peak circulating GvH clone levels tracked with early post-transplant HvG declines. Those patients showing graft-donor T cell macrochimerism displayed high graft-versus-host to host-versus-graft clonal ratios in allografts.

The repertoire was sequenced with immunoSEQ multiplex PCR; TCRdb's copy has only in-frame clones and lacks some. Here the sample spans tens of thousands of clones, around 94% being singletons. A remark on this clone: The target antigen is unknown.

V trimming: 4 bases; J trimming: 2 bases; junction bases outside the gene matches: 6. There are 16 residues in the CDR3. Per germline, CDR1 LGHNA and CDR2 YSLEER. The chain uses TRBV4-3 and TRBJ2-1, with 9 bases lining up with TRBD1. Sequenced material: unstimulated CD4+ T cells sorted from spleen or lymph node cells, taken before transplant. The clonotype was recovered from a human donor who was the organ donor for an intestinal transplant. CDR3: CASSPLWDRAYNEQFF. As DNA, the CDR3 is TGCGCCAGCAGCCCCCTGTGGGACAGGGCCTACAATGAGCAGTTCTTC.